The 7 T cell receptor beta chains below all came from one sample that was sequenced in a study of shared clonotypes between healthy human individuals. Clones were sequenced by immunoSEQ multiplex PCR, and TCRdb holds only the in-frame ones, with some missing. Among about 2.4 million clones listed, more than 80% were seen once. The sample taken for sequencing was naive CD4+ T cells sorted from blood. Described subset: CD45RA+ positively selected. Source of these receptors: a man aged 18 to 30 in good health.

The chain joins TRBV7-8 to TRBJ2-3, with D unclear. Germline lookup yields CDR1 SGHVS and CDR2 FQNEAQ. The germline V and J ends were trimmed by 1 base and 9 bases, with 5 bases remaining between them. The CDR3 sequence is 11 residues long. CDR3 nucleotides: TGTGCCAGCAGCTTAGAAGGGACGCAGTATTTT. Its protein is CASSLEGTQYF.

This chain joins TRBV7-9 and TRBJ2-2, with TRBD1 identical over 8 bases. Per germline, CDR1 SEHNR and CDR2 FQNEAQ (reference sequence). Trimming removed 4 bases from V and 4 bases from J; junction bases left unmatched: 5. The length of the CDR3 is 15 residues. The CDR3 protein is CASSSRGPATGELFF. CDR3 bases: TGTGCCAGCAGCTCCAGGGGGCCGGCCACCGGGGAGCTGTTTTTT.

The chain is built from TRBV6-5 and TRBJ1-6; tentative D call: TRBD1 (5 bases). V gave up 6 bases and J gave up 7 bases, with 13 bases separating them. The CDR3 has 14 residues. The germline CDR1 and CDR2 sequences are MNHEY and SVGAGI. The chain's CDR3 is CASRRPGINSPLHF. In DNA, the CDR3 is TGTGCCAGCAGGCGCCCAGGGATCAATTCACCCCTCCACTTT.

This chain uses TRBV28 with TRBJ2-5, with D tentatively TRBD2 (6 bases). The germline V and J ends were trimmed by 5 bases and 1 base, with 20 bases remaining between them. CDR1 is MDHEN, CDR2 SYDVKM, per germline. CDR3 size: 17 residues. CDR3 sequence reads: CASSLSLGLGSQETQYF. DNA for the CDR3: TGTGCCAGCAGTCTATCCTTGGGACTGGGTTCCCAAGAGACCCAGTACTTC.

The chain recombines TRBV19 with TRBJ1-4; a weak D match, TRBD1 (5 bases). CDR3 length: 16 residues. V was clipped by 4 bases and J by 8 bases, with 20 bases between them. CDR1 and CDR2 (germline): LNHDA, SQIVND (reference sequence). The CDR3 bases are TGTGCCAGTAGTACGTTCGGGGAAGGGGCGCAGGAAAAACTGTTTTTT. Translated: CASSTFGEGAQEKLFF.

The rearrangement links TRBV12-5 to TRBJ2-3; D unresolved. The CDR3 is 15 residues long. Trimming cost V 4 bases and J 3 bases, with 14 bases left between them. Per germline, CDR1 LGHNT and CDR2 FRNRAP. CDR3 bases: TGTGCTAGTGGTTCCCTAGGATCTTTGACAGATACGCAGTATTTT. Translated, it gives CASGSLGSLTDTQYF.

CDR3 protein: CASSPLAGGLTDTQYF. As DNA, the CDR3 is TGTGCCAGCAGCCCCCTAGCGGGGGGGCTCACAGATACGCAGTATTTT. The rearrangement joins TRBV7-3 to TRBJ2-3, with 12 bases matching TRBD2. With V trimmed by 5 bases and J by 2 bases, 5 bases remained unmatched. Germline CDR1 reads SGHTA; CDR2 reads FQGTGA. There are 16 residues in the CDR3.